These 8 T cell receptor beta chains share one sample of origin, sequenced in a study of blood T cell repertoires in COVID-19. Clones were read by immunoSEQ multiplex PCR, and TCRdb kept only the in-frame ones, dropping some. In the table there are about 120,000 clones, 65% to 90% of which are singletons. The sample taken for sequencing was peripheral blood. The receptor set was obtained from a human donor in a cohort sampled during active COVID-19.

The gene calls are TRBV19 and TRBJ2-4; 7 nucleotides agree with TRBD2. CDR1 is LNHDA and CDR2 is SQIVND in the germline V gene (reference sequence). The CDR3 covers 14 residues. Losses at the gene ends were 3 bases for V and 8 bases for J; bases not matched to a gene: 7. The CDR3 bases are TGTGCCAGTAGTATCGACGGGGGGAGAGACATTCAGTACTTC. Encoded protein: CASSIDGGRDIQYF.

CDR3 sequence: CASTSPERFEAFF. The CDR3 nucleotides read TGTGCCAGCACTTCACCCGAGCGGTTTGAAGCTTTCTTT. This chain links TRBV12-3 or TRBV12-4 with TRBJ1-1; no reliable D call. V was shortened by 7 bases and J by 7 bases, with 16 bases between the two germline ends. The CDR3 is made up of 13 amino acids.

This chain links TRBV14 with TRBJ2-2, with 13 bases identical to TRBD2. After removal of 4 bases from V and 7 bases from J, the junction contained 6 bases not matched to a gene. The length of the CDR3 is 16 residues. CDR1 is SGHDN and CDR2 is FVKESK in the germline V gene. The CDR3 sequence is CASSPWTSGGSGELFF. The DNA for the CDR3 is TGTGCCAGCAGCCCATGGACTAGCGGGGGAAGCGGGGAGCTGTTTTTT.

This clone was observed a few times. CDR3 residues: CASSLAGGTGELFF. The CDR3 bases are TGTGCCAGCAGCTTGGCCGGGGGCACCGGGGAGCTGTTTTTT. The chain employs TRBV5-4 and TRBJ2-2, with a weak D call TRBD2 (6 bases). V lost 0 bases and J 4 bases, leaving 7 bases between the germline ends. CDR3 length equals 14 residues. Germline V lookup: CDR1 SGHNT, CDR2 YYREEE (reference sequence).

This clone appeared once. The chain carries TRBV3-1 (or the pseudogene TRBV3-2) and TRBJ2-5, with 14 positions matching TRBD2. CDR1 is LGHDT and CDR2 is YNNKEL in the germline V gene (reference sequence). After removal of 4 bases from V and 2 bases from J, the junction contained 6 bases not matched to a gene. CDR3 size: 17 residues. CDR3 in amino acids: CASSRWTSGGLQETQYF. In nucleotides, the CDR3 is TGTGCCAGCAGCCGCTGGACTAGCGGGGGGTTACAAGAGACCCAGTACTTC.

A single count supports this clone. CDR3 nucleotides: TGTGCCAGCTTCCGCGGGACAGATACGCAGTATTTT. It is translated as CASFRGTDTQYF. This chain links TRBV12-3 or TRBV12-4 with TRBJ2-3, with a weak D call TRBD2 (5 bases). CDR3 length equals 12 residues. V was trimmed by 8 bases and J by 3 bases, leaving 9 bases between them.

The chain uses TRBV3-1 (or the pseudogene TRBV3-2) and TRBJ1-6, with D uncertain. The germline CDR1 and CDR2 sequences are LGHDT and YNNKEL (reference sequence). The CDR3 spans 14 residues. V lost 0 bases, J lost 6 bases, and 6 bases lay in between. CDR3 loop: CASSQDGLNSPLHF. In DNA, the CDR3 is TGTGCCAGCAGCCAAGATGGGCTTAATTCACCCCTCCACTTT.

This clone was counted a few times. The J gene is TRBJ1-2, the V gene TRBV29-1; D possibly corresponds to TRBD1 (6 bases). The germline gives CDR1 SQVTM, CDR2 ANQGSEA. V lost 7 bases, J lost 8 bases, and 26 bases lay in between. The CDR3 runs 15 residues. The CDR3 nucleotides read TGCAGCGCCGTGGGAGGGGGTACTTCAACGCGAGGCTACACCTTC. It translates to CSAVGGGTSTRGYTF.